This T cell receptor (beta chain) is from a study of human T cells and chemical hapten exposure. This clonotype turned up a few times. Unique molecular identifiers were attached to individual cDNA molecules during library preparation. TCRdb independently ran MiXCR on the reads; one entry per CDR3 protein. This table has 120,000 or so distinct CDR3 sequences, 8.5% appearing once. The CDR3 has 14 amino acids. After removal of 7 bases from V and 5 bases from J, the junction contained 8 bases not matched to a gene. Germline V gene data show CDR1 as SNHLY and CDR2 as FYNNEI. Total RNA was extracted from unfractionated whole blood.

The rearrangement joins TRBV2 to TRBJ2-1, with 7 bases lining up with TRBD2. The source is a human donor in good health. Some clones in this sample may be carry-over from other donors' samples. The sample consisted of whole blood. The CDR3 DNA follows: TGTGCCAGCACCGGTCTAGCGGAGAACAATGAGCAGTTCTTC. This gives the protein CASTGLAENNEQFF. Full variable domain (outside the CDR3, taken from reference TRBV2 and TRBJ2-1): EPEVTQTPSHQVTQMGQEVILRCVPISNHLYFYWYRQILGQKVEFLVSFYNNEISEKSEIFDDQFSVERPDGSNFTLKIRSTKLEDSAMYFCASTGLAENNEQFFGPGTRLTVL.